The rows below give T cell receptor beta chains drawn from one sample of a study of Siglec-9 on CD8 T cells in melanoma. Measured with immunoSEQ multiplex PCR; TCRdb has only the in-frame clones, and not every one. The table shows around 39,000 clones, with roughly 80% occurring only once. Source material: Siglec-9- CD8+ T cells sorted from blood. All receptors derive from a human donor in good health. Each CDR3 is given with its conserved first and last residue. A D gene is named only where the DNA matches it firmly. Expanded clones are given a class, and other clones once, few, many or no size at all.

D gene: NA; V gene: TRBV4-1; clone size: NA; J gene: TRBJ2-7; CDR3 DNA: TGCGCCAGCAGCGAATCATTCTACGAGCAGTACTTC; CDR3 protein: CASSESFYEQYF
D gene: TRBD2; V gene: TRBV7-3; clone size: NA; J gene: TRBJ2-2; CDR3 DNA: TGTGCCAGCAGCTTCCGAGGGACAGCGGGAGGGCCCCACACCGGGGAGCTGTTTTTT; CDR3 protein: CASSFRGTAGGPHTGELFF
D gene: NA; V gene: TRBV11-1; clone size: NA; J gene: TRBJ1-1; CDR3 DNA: TGTGCCAGCAGCTTAGCTACAGGGATCCTGTTGAACACTGAAGCTTTCTTT; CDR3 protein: CASSLATGILLNTEAFF
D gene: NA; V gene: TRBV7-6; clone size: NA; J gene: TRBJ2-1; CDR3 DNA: TGTGCCAGCAGCTTCTCCGAAGAGCAGTTCTTC; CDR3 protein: CASSFSEEQFF
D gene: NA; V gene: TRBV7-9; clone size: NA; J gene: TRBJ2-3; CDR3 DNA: TGTGCCAGCAGCCAACGGGGGGATACGCAGTATTTT; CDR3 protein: CASSQRGDTQYF
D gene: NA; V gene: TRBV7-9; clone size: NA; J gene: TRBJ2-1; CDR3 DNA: TGTGCCAGCGTTCAAGCGGGTGCGAGGCGGGGGCTACCCTACAATGAGCAGTTCTTC; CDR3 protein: CASVQAGARRGLPYNEQFF
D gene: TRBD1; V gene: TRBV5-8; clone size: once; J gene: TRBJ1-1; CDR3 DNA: TGTGCCAGCAGCGTGTACAGGGGGGACACTGAAGCTTTCTTT; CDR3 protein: CASSVYRGDTEAFF
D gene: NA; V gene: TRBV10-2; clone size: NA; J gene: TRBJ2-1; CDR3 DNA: TGCGCCAGCAGACCTGAAATCCACCTCTACAATGAGCAGTTCTTC; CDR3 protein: CASRPEIHLYNEQFF
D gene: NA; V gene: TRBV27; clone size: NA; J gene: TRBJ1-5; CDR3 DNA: TGTGCCAGCAGTGAGAGGGCCAACAATCAGCCCCAGCATTTT; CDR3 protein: CASSERANNQPQHF
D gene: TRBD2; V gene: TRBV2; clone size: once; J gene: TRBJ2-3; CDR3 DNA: TGTGCCAGCAGCCAAACTAGCGGGGGGGAGGCAGATACGCAGTATTTT; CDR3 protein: CASSQTSGGEADTQYF
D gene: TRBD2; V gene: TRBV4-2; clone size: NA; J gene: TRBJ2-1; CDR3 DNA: TGTGCCAGCAGCCAGAGGAATGGACTAGCGGTTTTCGAGCAGTTCTTC; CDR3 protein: CASSQRNGLAVFEQFF
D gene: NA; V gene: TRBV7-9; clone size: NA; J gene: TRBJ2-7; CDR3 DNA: TGTGCCAGCAGCCCCCCTTCGGATATTCGCTACGAGCAGTACTTC; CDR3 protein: CASSPPSDIRYEQYF